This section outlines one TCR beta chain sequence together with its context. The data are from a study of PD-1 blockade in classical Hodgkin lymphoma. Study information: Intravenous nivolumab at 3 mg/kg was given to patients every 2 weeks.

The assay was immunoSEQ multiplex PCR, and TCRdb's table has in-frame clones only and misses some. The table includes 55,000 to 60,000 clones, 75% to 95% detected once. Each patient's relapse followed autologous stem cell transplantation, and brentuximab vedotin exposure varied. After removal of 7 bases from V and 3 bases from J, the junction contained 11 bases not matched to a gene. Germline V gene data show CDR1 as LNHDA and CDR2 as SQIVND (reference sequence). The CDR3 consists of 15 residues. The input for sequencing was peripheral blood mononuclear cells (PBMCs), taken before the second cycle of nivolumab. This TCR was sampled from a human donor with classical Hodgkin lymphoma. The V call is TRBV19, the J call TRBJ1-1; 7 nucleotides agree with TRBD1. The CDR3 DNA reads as TGTGCCAGTACCCAGACAGGGTTGGTGGACACTGAAGCTTTCTTT. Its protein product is CASTQTGLVDTEAFF.